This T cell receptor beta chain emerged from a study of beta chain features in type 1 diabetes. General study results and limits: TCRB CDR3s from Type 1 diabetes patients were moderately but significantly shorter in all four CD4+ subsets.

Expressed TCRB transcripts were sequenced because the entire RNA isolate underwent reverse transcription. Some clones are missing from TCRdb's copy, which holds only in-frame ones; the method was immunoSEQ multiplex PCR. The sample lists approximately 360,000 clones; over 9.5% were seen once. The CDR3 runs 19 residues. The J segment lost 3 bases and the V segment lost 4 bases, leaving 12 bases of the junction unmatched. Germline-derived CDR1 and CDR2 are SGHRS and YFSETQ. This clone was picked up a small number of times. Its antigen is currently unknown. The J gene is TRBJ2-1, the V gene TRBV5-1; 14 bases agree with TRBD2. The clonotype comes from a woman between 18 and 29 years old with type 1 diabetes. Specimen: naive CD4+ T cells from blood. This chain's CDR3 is CASSRRETSGRAYYNEQFF. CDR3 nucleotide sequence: TGCGCCAGCAGCCGACGCGAGACTAGCGGGAGGGCCTACTACAATGAGCAGTTCTTC.